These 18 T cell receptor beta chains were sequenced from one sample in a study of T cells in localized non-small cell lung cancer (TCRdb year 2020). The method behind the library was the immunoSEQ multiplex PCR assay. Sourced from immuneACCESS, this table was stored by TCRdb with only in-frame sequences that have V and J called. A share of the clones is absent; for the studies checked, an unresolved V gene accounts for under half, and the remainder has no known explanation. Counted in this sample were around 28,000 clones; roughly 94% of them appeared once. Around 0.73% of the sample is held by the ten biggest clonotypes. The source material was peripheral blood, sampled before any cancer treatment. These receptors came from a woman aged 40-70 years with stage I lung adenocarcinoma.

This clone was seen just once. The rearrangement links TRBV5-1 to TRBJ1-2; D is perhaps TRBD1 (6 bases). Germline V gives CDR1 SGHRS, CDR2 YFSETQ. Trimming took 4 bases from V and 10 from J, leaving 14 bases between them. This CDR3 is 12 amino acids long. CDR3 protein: CASSPEGGLYTF. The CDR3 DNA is TGCGCCAGCAGCCCGGAGGGGGGCCTCTACACCTTC.

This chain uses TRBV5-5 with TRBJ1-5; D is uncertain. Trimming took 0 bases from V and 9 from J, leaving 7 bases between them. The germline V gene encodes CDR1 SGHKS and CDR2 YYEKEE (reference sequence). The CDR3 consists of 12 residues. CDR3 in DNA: TGTGCCAGCAGCTTGGGGATCCCGCCCCAGCATTTT. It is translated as CASSLGIPPQHF. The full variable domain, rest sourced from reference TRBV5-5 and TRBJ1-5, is DAGVTQSPTHLIKTRGQQVTLRCSPISGHKSVSWYQQVLGQGPQFIFQYYEKEERGRGNFPDRFSARQFPNYSSELNVNALLLGDSALYLCASSLGIPPQHFGDGTRLSIL.

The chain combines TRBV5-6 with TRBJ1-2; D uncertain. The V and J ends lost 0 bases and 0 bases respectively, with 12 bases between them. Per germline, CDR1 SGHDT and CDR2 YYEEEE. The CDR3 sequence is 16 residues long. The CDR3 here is CASSLEPVITNYGYTF. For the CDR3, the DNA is TGTGCCAGCAGCTTGGAACCAGTAATCACTAACTATGGCTACACCTTC.

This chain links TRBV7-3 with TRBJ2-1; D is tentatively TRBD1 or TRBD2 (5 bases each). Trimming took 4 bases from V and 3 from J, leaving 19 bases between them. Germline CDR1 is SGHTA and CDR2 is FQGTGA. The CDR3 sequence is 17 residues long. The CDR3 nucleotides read TGTGCCAGCAGCTCACGTGGGGGTAGGAGGTTCTACAATGAGCAGTTCTTC. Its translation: CASSSRGGRRFYNEQFF.

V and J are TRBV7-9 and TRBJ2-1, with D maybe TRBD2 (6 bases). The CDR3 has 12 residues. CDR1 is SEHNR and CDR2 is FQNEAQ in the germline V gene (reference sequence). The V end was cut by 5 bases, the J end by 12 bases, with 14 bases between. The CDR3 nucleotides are TGTGCCAGCAGCCCCAGTATCGGGAGGCAGTTCTTC. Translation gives CASSPSIGRQFF.

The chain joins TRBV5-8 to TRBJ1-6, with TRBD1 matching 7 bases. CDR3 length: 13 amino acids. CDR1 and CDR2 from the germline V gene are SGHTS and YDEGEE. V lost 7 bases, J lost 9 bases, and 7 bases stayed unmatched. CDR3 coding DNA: TGTGCCAGCGAAAGGGACAGACCTTCACCCCTCCACTTT. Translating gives CASERDRPSPLHF.

The CDR3 coding sequence is TGCGCCAGCAGCCAAGAGGAAGTCGGCACAGATACGCAGTATTTT. Amino acid sequence: CASSQEEVGTDTQYF. V gene TRBV4-3 combines with J gene TRBJ2-3; D is unclear. CDR1 and CDR2 (germline): LGHNA, YSLEER. The CDR3 contains 15 residues. V lost 0 bases to trimming and J lost 1 base, with 8 bases between them.

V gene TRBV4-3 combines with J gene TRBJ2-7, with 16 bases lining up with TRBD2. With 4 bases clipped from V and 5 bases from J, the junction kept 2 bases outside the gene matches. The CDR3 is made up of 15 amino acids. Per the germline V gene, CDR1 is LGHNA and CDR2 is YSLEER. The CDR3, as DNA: TGCGCCAGCAGCCTTGGGACTAGCGGGGGGGACGAGCAGTACTTC. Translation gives CASSLGTSGGDEQYF.

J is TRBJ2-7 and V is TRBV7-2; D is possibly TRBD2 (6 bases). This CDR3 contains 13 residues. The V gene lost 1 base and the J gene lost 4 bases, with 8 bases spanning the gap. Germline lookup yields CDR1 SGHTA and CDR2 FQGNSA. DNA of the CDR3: TGTGCCAGCAGCTTAGGGGGGGTTTACGAGCAGTACTTC. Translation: CASSLGGVYEQYF.

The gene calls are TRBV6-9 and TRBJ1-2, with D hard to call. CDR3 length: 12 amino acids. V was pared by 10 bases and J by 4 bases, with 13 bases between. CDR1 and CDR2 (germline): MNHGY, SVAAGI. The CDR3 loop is CATSRGLYGYTF. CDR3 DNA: TGTGCCACCTCCCGAGGGCTCTATGGCTACACCTTC.

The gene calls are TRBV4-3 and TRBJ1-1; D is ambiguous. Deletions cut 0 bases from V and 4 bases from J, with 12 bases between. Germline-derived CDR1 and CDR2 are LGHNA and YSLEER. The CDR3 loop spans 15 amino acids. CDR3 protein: CASSQDPPVATEAFF. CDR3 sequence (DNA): TGCGCCAGCAGCCAAGACCCCCCGGTGGCCACTGAAGCTTTCTTT.

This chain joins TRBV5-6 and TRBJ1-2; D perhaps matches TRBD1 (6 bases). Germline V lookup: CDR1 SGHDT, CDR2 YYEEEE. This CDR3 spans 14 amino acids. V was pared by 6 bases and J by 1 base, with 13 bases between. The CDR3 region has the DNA TGTGCCAGCACCGTACAGGGCGGTAACTATGGCTACACCTTC. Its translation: CASTVQGGNYGYTF. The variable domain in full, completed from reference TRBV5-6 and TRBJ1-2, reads DAGVTQSPTHLIKTRGQQVTLRCSPKSGHDTVSWYQQALGQGPQFIFQYYEEEERQRGNFPDRFSGHQFPNYSSELNVNALLLGDSALYLCASTVQGGNYGYTFGSGTRLTVV.

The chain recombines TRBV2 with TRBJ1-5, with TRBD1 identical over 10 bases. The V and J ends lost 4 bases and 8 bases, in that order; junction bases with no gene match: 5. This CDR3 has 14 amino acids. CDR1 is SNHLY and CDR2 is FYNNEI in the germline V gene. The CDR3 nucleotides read TGTGCCAGCAGTGGACAGGGGGCTAGTAAGCCCCAGCATTTT. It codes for CASSGQGASKPQHF.

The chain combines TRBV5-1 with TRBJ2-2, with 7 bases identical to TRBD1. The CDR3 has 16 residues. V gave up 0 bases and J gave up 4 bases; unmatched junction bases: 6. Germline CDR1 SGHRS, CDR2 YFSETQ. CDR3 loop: CASSLVGGAGTGELFF. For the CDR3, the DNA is TGCGCCAGCAGCTTGGTAGGGGGCGCGGGCACCGGGGAGCTGTTTTTT.

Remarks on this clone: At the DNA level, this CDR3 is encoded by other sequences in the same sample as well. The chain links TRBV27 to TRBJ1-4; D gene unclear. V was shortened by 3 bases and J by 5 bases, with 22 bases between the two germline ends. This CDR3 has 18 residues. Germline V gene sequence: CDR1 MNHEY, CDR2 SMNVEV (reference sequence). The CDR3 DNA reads TGTGCCAGCAGTTTGTCCGGGCCCCGGATCTTGGGCAATGAAAAACTGTTTTTT. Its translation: CASSLSGPRILGNEKLFF.

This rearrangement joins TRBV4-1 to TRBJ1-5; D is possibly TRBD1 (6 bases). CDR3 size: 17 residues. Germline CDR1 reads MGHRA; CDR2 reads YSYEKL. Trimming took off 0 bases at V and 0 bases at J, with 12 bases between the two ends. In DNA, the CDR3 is TGCGCCAGCAGCCAAGATGGGGGGGCAGCTAGCAATCAGCCCCAGCATTTT. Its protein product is CASSQDGGAASNQPQHF.

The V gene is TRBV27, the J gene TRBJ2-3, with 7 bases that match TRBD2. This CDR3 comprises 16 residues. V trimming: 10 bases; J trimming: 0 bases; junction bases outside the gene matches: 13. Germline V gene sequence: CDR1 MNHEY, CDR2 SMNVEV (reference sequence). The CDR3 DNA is TGTGCCACCAAAAGGGGAAGCGGGGCTAGCACAGATACGCAGTATTTT. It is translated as CATKRGSGASTDTQYF.

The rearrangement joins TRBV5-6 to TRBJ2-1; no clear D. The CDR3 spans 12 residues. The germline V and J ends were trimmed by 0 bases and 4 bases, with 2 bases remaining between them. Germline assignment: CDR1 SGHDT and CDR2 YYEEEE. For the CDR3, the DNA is TGTGCCAGCAGCTTGGCATACAATGAGCAGTTCTTC. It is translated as CASSLAYNEQFF.